The clone carrying this TCR beta chain has just one count. TCRdb reprocessed the 5' RACE reads with MiXCR, giving one entry per CDR3 protein. The sample lists approximately 260,000 distinct CDR3 sequences, roughly 4.8% occurring once. This record comes from a study of T cells after yellow fever vaccination. The receptor was derived from a man in his late teens or twenties who received the YFV17D yellow fever vaccine. The specimen was CD4+ T cells sorted from PBMCs, collected on the day of the yellow fever booster vaccination.

The DNA of the CDR3 is TGTGCCAGTAGTATGGACGTCCGGAACACTGAAGCTTTCTTT. This gives the protein CASSMDVRNTEAFF. The V call is TRBV19, the J call TRBJ1-1; D not certain. V lost 3 bases and J 1 base, leaving 9 bases between the germline ends. CDR1 and CDR2 from the germline V gene are LNHDA and SQIVND (reference sequence). The CDR3 has 14 residues.